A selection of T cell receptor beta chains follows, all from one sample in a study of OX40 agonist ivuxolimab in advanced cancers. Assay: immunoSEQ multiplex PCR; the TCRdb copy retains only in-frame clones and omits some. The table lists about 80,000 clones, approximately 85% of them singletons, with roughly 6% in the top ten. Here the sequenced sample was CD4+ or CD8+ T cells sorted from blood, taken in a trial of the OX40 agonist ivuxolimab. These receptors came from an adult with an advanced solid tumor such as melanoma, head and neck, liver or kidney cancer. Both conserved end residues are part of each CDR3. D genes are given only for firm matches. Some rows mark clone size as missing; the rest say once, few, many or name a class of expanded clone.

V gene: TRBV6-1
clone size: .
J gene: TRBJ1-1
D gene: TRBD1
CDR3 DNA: TGTGCCAGCAGTGATGCGGGCAGGGGGACGAACACTGAAGCTTTCTTT
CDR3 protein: CASSDAGRGTNTEAFF

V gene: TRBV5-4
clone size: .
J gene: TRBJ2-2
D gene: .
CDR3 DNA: TGTGCCAGCAGCTTGACAGGGATAGGCCAATTCAAAGGCGGGGAGCTGTTTTTT
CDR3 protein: CASSLTGIGQFKGGELFF

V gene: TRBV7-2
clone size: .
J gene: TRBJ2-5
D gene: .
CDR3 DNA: TGTGCCAGCAGCTTAGGCAGGGGAGGCCAAGAGACCCAGTACTTC
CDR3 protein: CASSLGRGGQETQYF

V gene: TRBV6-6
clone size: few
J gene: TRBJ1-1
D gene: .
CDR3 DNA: TGTGCCAGCAGTTACCCCTCCCAGGCGAAATTT
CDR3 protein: CASSYPSQAKF

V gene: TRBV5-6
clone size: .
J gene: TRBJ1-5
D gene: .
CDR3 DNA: TGTGCCAGCAGCTTGTGGGCGGGAGGGGGGAGGAGCAATCAGCCCCAGCATTTT
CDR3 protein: CASSLWAGGGRSNQPQHF

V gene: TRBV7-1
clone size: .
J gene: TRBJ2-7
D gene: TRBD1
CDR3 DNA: TGTGCCAGCAGCTTAAACGGCGGACAGGGAAACTACGAGCAGTACTTC
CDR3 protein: CASSLNGGQGNYEQYF

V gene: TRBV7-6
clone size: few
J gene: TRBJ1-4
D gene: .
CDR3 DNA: TGTGCCAGCAGCCTTAATGAAAAACTGTTTTTT
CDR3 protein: CASSLNEKLFF

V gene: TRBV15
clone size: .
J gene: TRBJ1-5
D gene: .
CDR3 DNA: TGTGCCACCAGCAGGGGGGGATATAGCAATCAGCCCCAGCATTTT
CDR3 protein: CATSRGGYSNQPQHF

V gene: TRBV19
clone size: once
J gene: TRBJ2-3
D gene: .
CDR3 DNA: TGTGCCAGTAGTATGGCCCGCAGCACAGATACGCAGTATTTT
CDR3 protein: CASSMARSTDTQYF

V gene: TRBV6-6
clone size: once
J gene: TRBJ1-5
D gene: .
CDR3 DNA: TGTGCCAGCAGTCAGGGGTTTGGGCAGCCCCAGCATTTT
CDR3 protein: CASSQGFGQPQHF

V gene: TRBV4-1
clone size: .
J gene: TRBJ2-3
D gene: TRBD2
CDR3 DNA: TGCGCCAGCAGCCAAGAGCCTCTGACTAGCGGGCCCGCTAGCACAGATACGCAGTATTTT
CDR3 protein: CASSQEPLTSGPASTDTQYF

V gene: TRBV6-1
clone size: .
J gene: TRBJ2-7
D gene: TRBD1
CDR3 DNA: TGTGCCAGCGGACCGGGACAGGGGTACGAGCAGTACTTC
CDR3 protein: CASGPGQGYEQYF

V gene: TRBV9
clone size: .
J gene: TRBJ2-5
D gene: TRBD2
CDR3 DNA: TGTGCCAGCAGCCCGGGGGGAGAGACCCAGTACTTC
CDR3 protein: CASSPGGETQYF

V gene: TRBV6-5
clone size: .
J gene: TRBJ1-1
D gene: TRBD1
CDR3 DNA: TGTGCCAGCAGTTACTCGAGGGACAGAGATGAAGCTTTCTTT
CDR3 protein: CASSYSRDRDEAFF